The clone carrying this T cell receptor (beta chain) was detected ten times or more. Its cognate antigen is unknown. The CDR3 runs to 15 residues. Germline V CDR1 and CDR2: SGHDN, FVKESK. V was shortened by 1 base and J by 5 bases, with 14 bases between the two germline ends. The definition of stable Graves' hyperthyroidism was no ophthalmopathy progression within 18 months. These data come from a study of T cells in Graves' hyperthyroidism and ophthalmopathy. Regarding the study as a whole: Using 13 V-J features, a model discriminated ophthalmopathy from stable hyperthyroidism. The model made its ophthalmopathy prediction, and onset followed a median approximately six months later. In the blood, most expanded thyroid clonotypes above 0.001 appeared as well.

Amplification of TCR beta CDR3 regions used RNA as the template. TCR CDR3 regions were first amplified by RT-PCR with HTBI primers. TCRdb redid the calling of the multiplex PCR reads with MiXCR, one entry per CDR3 protein. The repertoire holds hundreds of thousands of distinct CDR3 sequences, with 35% to 45% as singletons. This sequence originates from a man younger than 35 with Graves' hyperthyroidism. The sample was blood. The J gene is TRBJ1-2, the V gene TRBV14; D is undetermined. Here the CDR3 reads CASSQGGRPRYGYTF. In nucleotides, the CDR3 is TGTGCCAGCAGCCAAGGCGGACGGCCCCGATATGGCTACACCTTC.